Each of the 4 T cell receptor beta chains below was sequenced from the same sample in a study of OX40 agonist ivuxolimab in advanced cancers. Profiling relied on immunoSEQ multiplex PCR, and the TCRdb table lists in-frame clones only, not all of them. Of roughly 66,000 clones in the sample, 70% to 90% were seen once. This specimen was CD4+ or CD8+ T cells sorted from blood, taken in a trial of the OX40 agonist ivuxolimab. These receptors came from an adult with an advanced solid tumor such as melanoma, head and neck, liver or kidney cancer.

The chain recombines TRBV30 with TRBJ1-5; 10 nucleotides align to TRBD1. The germline gives CDR1 GTSNPN, CDR2 SVGIG (reference sequence). Trimming at V came to 2 bases and at J to 6 bases, leaving 7 bases not matched to a gene. This CDR3 contains 15 residues. CDR3 coding DNA: TGTGCCTGGAGTCGCGGACAGGGGGTAGGTCAGCCCCAGCATTTT. Translated, it gives CAWSRGQGVGQPQHF.

The chain joins TRBV2 to TRBJ1-2; no firm D call. V lost 4 bases and J lost 6, with 9 bases in between. CDR1 is SNHLY, CDR2 FYNNEI, per germline. The CDR3 totals 12 residues. This chain's CDR3 is CASSVSGNGYTF. The CDR3 DNA reads TGTGCCAGCAGTGTGAGCGGGAATGGCTACACCTTC.

The V and J genes are TRBV6-1 and TRBJ1-1; 7 bases fit TRBD1. Germline CDR1 and CDR2: MNHNS and SASEGT. V gave up 0 bases and J gave up 9 bases; unmatched junction bases: 10. CDR3 length equals 15 residues. CDR3 in DNA: TGTGCCAGCAGTGAAGCGCTTCGAGGGGGCGCGAAAGCTTTCTTT. This translates into CASSEALRGGAKAFF.

This sequence joins TRBV7-2 and TRBJ2-5, with TRBD1 matching over 7 bases. Trimming cost V 4 bases and J 5 bases; bases outside gene matches: 7. Germline V gene data show CDR1 as SGHTA and CDR2 as FQGNSA. The CDR3 has 14 amino acids. The CDR3 sequence is CASSYRGSRETQYF. DNA of the CDR3: TGTGCCAGCAGCTACAGGGGCTCTCGGGAGACCCAGTACTTC.